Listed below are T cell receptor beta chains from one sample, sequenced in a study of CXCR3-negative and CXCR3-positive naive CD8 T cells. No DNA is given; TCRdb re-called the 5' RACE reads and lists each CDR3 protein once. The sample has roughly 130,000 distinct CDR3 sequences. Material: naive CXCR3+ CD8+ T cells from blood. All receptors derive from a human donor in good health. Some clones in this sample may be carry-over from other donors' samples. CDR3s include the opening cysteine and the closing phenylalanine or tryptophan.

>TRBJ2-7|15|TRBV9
CASSVDGQGWYEQYF
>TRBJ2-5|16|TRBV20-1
CSARDLTEGHQETQYF
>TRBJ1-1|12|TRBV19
CASTIGFTEAFF
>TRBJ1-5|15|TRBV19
CASSLTGYGNQPQHF
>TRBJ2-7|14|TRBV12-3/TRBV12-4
CASSSTGSPYEQYF
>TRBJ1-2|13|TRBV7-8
CASSPPGGEGYTF
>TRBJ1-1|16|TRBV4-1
CASSHMLGVEGAEAFF
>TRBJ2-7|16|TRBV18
CASSPLAGLSSYEQYF
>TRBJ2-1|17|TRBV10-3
CAISDPERGGRMDEQFF
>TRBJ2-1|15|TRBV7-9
CASSFLGDSYNEQFF
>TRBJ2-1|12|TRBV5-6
CASSFRVGEQFF
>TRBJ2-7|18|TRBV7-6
CASSLAGPSGVLGGEQYF
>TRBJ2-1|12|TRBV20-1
CSAREITGLQFF
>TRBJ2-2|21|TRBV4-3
CASSQDRYTARGQGNTGELFF
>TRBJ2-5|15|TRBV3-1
CASSQAGTGEETQYF